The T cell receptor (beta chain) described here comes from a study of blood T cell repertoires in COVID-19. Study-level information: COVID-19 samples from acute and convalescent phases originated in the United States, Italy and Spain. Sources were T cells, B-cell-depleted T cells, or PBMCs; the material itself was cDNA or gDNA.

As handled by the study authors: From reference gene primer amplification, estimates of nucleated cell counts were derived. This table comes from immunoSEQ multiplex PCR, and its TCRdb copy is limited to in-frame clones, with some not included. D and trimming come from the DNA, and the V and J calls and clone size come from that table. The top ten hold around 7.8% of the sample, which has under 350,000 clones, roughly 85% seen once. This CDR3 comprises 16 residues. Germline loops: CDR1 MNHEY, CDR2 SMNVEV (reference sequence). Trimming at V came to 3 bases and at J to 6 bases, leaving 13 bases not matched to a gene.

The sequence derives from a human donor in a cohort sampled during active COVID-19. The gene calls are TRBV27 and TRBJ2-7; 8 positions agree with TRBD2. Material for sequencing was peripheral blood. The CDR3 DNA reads TGTGCCAGCAGTTTTTTTTCCGGGACTAGGGTTATCGAGCAGTACTTC. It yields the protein CASSFFSGTRVIEQYF.